A selection of T cell receptor beta chains follows, all from one sample in a study of shared clonotypes between healthy human individuals. Sequencing used immunoSEQ multiplex PCR; TCRdb keeps in-frame clones, though not all of them. The sample includes roughly 590,000 clones, roughly 95% of them seen just once. The sequencing input was naive CD8+ T cells sorted from blood. These receptors were obtained from a woman aged 25 to 45 in good health. Each CDR3 is given with its conserved first and last residue. The D gene is left open where the match is weak. A clone size is listed for some rows: how often the clone was seen (once, few, many), or a class if it is expanded.

d_call	v_call	cdr3_length	clone_size	j_call	cdr3_aa	cdr3_nt
TRBD2	TRBV2	16	-	TRBJ2-1	CARSSGTPSSYNEQFF	TGTGCCAGGTCCAGCGGGACCCCGAGCTCCTACAATGAGCAGTTCTTC
-	TRBV5-7	13	-	TRBJ2-1	CASSFFRGNEQFF	TGTGCCAGCAGCTTTTTCAGGGGCAATGAGCAGTTCTTC
TRBD1	TRBV7-8	16	-	TRBJ1-1	CASSLTEEGALTEAFF	TGTGCCAGCAGCTTAACCGAGGAGGGGGCGCTCACTGAAGCTTTCTTT
-	TRBV28	16	-	TRBJ2-1	CASSLLGGETRDEQFF	TGTGCCAGCAGTTTATTGGGCGGAGAAACAAGGGATGAGCAGTTCTTC
-	TRBV5-4	13	-	TRBJ1-5	CASSLGKNQPQHF	TGTGCCAGCAGCTTGGGGAAAAATCAGCCCCAGCATTTT
-	TRBV5-5	15	-	TRBJ1-3	CASSPRTVSGNTIYF	TGTGCCAGCAGCCCCCGGACAGTCTCTGGAAACACCATATATTTT
-	TRBV19	15	-	TRBJ2-1	CASSTDGSSYNEQFF	TGTGCCAGTAGTACGGACGGAAGCTCCTACAATGAGCAGTTCTTC
-	TRBV5-1	13	-	TRBJ1-5	CASSARMGQPQHF	TGCGCCAGCAGCGCCAGGATGGGTCAGCCCCAGCATTTT
-	TRBV6-5	13	-	TRBJ2-7	CASSQGNPYEQYF	TGTGCCAGCTCCCAGGGTAATCCCTACGAGCAGTACTTC
-	TRBV5-5	14	-	TRBJ2-2	CASSPSRQAGELFF	TGTGCCAGCAGCCCATCCAGACAGGCCGGGGAGCTGTTTTTT
-	TRBV27	15	-	TRBJ2-2	CATTTVGGGTGELFF	TGTGCCACCACGACAGTAGGTGGTGGCACCGGGGAGCTGTTTTTT
TRBD2	TRBV5-1	18	-	TRBJ2-3	CASSLEGAVAGGQDTQYF	TGCGCCAGCAGCTTGGAAGGGGCTGTAGCGGGAGGGCAAGATACGCAGTATTTT
-	TRBV7-2	12	once	TRBJ2-2	CASRPRLGSLFF	TGTGCCAGCAGACCAAGATTGGGGAGCCTGTTTTTT
-	TRBV19	15	-	TRBJ1-5	CASKPSGLSNQPQHF	TGTGCCAGTAAGCCGTCGGGCCTTAGCAATCAGCCCCAGCATTTT
-	TRBV7-6	15	-	TRBJ2-3	CASSLVGGSTDTQYF	TGTGCCAGCAGCTTAGTCGGAGGGAGCACAGATACGCAGTATTTT
TRBD2	TRBV4-1	15	-	TRBJ2-7	CASSQLAGAPYEQYF	TGCGCCAGCAGCCAACTAGCGGGAGCCCCCTACGAGCAGTACTTC
TRBD1	TRBV6-1	16	-	TRBJ1-3	CASSEMDRVNENTIYF	TGTGCCAGCAGTGAGATGGACAGGGTGAACGAAAACACCATATATTTT
TRBD2	TRBV19	15	-	TRBJ2-1	CASSVLADAYNEQFF	TGTGCCAGTAGTGTCCTAGCGGATGCTTACAATGAGCAGTTCTTC
TRBD2	TRBV11-2	12	-	TRBJ2-1	CASSMGGGEQFF	TGTGCCAGCAGCATGGGCGGGGGAGAGCAGTTCTTC
TRBD2	TRBV2	15	-	TRBJ2-7	CASSEGGRAAYEQYF	TGTGCCAGCAGTGAAGGCGGGAGGGCCGCCTACGAGCAGTACTTC
-	TRBV2	13	-	TRBJ1-2	CASKGREGYGYTF	TGTGCCAGCAAGGGACGAGAAGGCTATGGCTACACCTTC
-	TRBV28	15	-	TRBJ1-5	CASSLGQPTHQPQHF	TGTGCCAGCAGCCTCGGACAGCCGACCCATCAGCCCCAGCATTTT
-	TRBV5-1	14	-	TRBJ2-7	CASSLEGQGSEQYF	TGCGCCAGCAGCTTGGAGGGGCAGGGGAGCGAGCAGTACTTC
TRBD1	TRBV10-3	16	-	TRBJ1-1	CAISEYRDRENTEAFF	TGTGCCATCAGTGAGTACAGGGACAGGGAGAACACTGAAGCTTTCTTT
-	TRBV29-1	16	-	TRBJ2-6	CSVEEVGLSGANVLTF	TGCAGCGTTGAAGAGGTGGGCCTCTCTGGGGCCAACGTCCTGACTTTC
TRBD1	TRBV27	15	once	TRBJ1-1	CASSLSLTGGTEAFF	TGTGCCAGCAGTTTATCGCTGACAGGGGGCACTGAAGCTTTCTTT
-	TRBV30	14	few	TRBJ1-2	CAWSFWEGSYGYTF	TGTGCCTGGAGTTTCTGGGAAGGGAGCTATGGCTACACCTTC
-	TRBV28	14	-	TRBJ2-4	CASRTETAKNIQYF	TGTGCCAGCAGAACGGAGACGGCCAAAAACATTCAGTACTTC
TRBD2	TRBV29-1	15	once	TRBJ2-1	CSVPLAGAPYNEQFF	TGCAGCGTTCCACTAGCGGGAGCCCCTTACAATGAGCAGTTCTTC
-	TRBV29-1	14	once	TRBJ2-1	CSVEPEGPDQEQFF	TGCAGCGTTGAACCGGAGGGGCCTGACCAGGAGCAGTTCTTC
-	TRBV25-1	14	-	TRBJ1-1	CASSEFSRGAEAFF	TGTGCCAGCAGTGAATTTAGCAGGGGCGCTGAAGCTTTCTTT
TRBD1	TRBV27	13	-	TRBJ1-1	CASSWDRVTEAFF	TGTGCCAGCAGTTGGGACAGAGTAACTGAAGCTTTCTTT
TRBD2	TRBV28	12	-	TRBJ2-1	CASSTSGNEQFF	TGTGCCAGCAGTACTAGCGGCAATGAGCAGTTCTTC
-	TRBV5-1	12	-	TRBJ2-1	CASSLDSNEQFF	TGCGCCAGCAGCTTGGATTCGAATGAGCAGTTCTTC
-	TRBV7-3	15	-	TRBJ2-3	CASSLVGSSTDTQYF	TGTGCCAGCAGCTTAGTGGGATCAAGCACAGATACGCAGTATTTT
TRBD1	TRBV19	18	-	TRBJ1-4	CASTYGTGGANRDEKLFF	TGTGCCAGTACCTACGGGACAGGGGGCGCAAATAGAGATGAAAAACTGTTTTTT
TRBD1	TRBV13	14	-	TRBJ1-2	CASSHGTDNYGYTF	TGTGCCAGCAGCCACGGGACAGATAACTATGGCTACACCTTC
-	TRBV2	10	-	TRBJ2-1	CATGQRGQFF	TGTGCCACCGGACAGCGGGGGCAGTTCTTC
-	TRBV2	15	-	TRBJ1-5	CASRRGVEFGQPQHF	TGTGCCAGCCGCCGGGGGGTCGAGTTTGGTCAGCCCCAGCATTTT
TRBD1	TRBV10-3	15	-	TRBJ1-1	CAISEGTGEYTEAFF	TGTGCCATCAGTGAAGGGACAGGGGAGTACACTGAAGCTTTCTTT
-	TRBV27	16	-	TRBJ2-7	CASGPLLWDSADEQYF	TGTGCCAGCGGCCCCCTGTTGTGGGACTCCGCTGACGAGCAGTACTTC
TRBD2	TRBV18	15	-	TRBJ2-2	CASSPAGGYTGELFF	TGTGCCAGCTCACCAGCGGGGGGCTACACCGGGGAGCTGTTTTTT
TRBD2	TRBV27	16	-	TRBJ2-3	CASSPLLAGGTDTQYF	TGTGCCAGCAGTCCCCTTTTAGCGGGTGGCACAGATACGCAGTATTTT
-	TRBV2	15	-	TRBJ2-2	CASLFASGRPGELFF	TGTGCCAGCCTTTTCGCCTCCGGGCGCCCCGGGGAGCTGTTTTTT
TRBD1	TRBV25-1	16	-	TRBJ1-3	CASSDDREGTGNTIYF	TGTGCCAGCAGTGACGACAGGGAAGGGACTGGAAACACCATATATTTT